This record looks at one T cell receptor (beta chain) sequence and its context. V lost 5 bases, J lost 5 bases, and 9 bases stayed unmatched. The CDR3 consists of 15 residues. Looked up from germline, CDR1 is SEHNR and CDR2 is FQNEAQ (reference sequence). The PCR was carried out with 60 Vbeta primers and 13 Jbeta primers. Repertoires were generated with immunoSEQ multiplex PCR, while TCRdb's copy carries only in-frame clones and drops some. The repertoire includes 150,000 to 200,000 clones, roughly 80% of them detected once, and around 1.7% sits in the top ten. This record comes from a study of cytomegalovirus exposure and HLA in healthy donors.

The chain links TRBV7-9 to TRBJ2-1; TRBD2 matches at 7 bases. This clonotype originated in a woman in her late teens or twenties in good health and CMV-seronegative. The source material was PBMCs. The CDR3 bases are TGTGCCAGCAGCCAACTAGCGAACCCTAACAATGAGCAGTTCTTC. The encoded protein is CASSQLANPNNEQFF.